This TCR beta chain was retrieved from a study of T cell responses to AZD1222 COVID-19 vaccine. Study summary: Pooled samples include second doses given at about 4 or 12 weeks.

The germline V gene encodes CDR1 MGHRA and CDR2 YSYEKL. Between the trimmed V and J ends, which lost 3 bases and 5 bases, there was a span of 7 bases. This CDR3 contains 12 residues. Some clones are missing from TCRdb's copy, which holds only in-frame ones; the method was immunoSEQ multiplex PCR. Of 170,000 or so clones in the sample, 90% are singletons; the top ten hold approximately 1.6%. This TCR derives from an adult in good health. Here the sequenced sample was peripheral blood, taken on day 0 of AZD1222 vaccination. The chain recombines TRBV4-1 with TRBJ1-2; D remains unclear. CDR3 sequence (DNA): TGCGCCAGCAGCCATTACCTATATGGCTACACCTTC. This codes for CASSHYLYGYTF.